The 25 T cell receptor beta chains given below trace back to one sample, sequenced in a study of T cells in Graves' hyperthyroidism and ophthalmopathy. RNA transcripts served as the template for amplifying TCR beta CDR3 regions. An initial round of RT-PCR targeting the TCR CDR3 relied on the HTBI primer set. TCRdb fed the multiplex PCR reads into MiXCR, producing one record per CDR3 protein. This sample has more than 550,000 distinct CDR3 sequences, with around 20% found just once. Sequencing was carried out using blood. The receptors derive from a woman aged 50 to 65 with Graves' hyperthyroidism that later progressed to Graves' ophthalmopathy.

This clonotype was recorded many times. This sequence joins TRBV27 and TRBJ1-4, with D possibly matching TRBD1 (5 bases). V lost 5 bases and J 0 bases, leaving 10 bases between the germline ends. Germline V gene sequence: CDR1 MNHEY, CDR2 SMNVEV (reference sequence). The CDR3 consists of 15 residues. CDR3 DNA sequence: TGTGCCAGCAGTCCCCTGACAGCAACTAATGAAAAACTGTTTTTT. Its protein product is CASSPLTATNEKLFF.

The rearrangement joins TRBV12-3 or TRBV12-4 to TRBJ1-2; D is ambiguous. V lost 3 bases and J lost 5, with 10 bases in between. The CDR3 has 13 amino acids. The CDR3 DNA follows: TGTGCCAGCAGTTTTGGGAGTCGTTATGGCTACACCTTC. Its translation is CASSFGSRYGYTF.

A few counts support this clonotype. This sequence joins TRBV18 and TRBJ1-3; possibly TRBD1 for D (5 bases). The CDR3 contains 14 residues. Germline CDR1 KGHSH, CDR2 LQKENI. The germline V and J ends were trimmed by 3 bases and 3 bases, with 9 bases remaining between them. The CDR3 here is CASSPGDVGNTIYF. The CDR3 bases are TGTGCCAGCTCACCGGGGGACGTTGGAAACACCATATATTTT.

There are a few counts of this clonotype. The V gene is TRBV19, the J gene TRBJ1-1, with TRBD1 as a possible D gene (5 bases). Per germline, CDR1 LNHDA and CDR2 SQIVND (reference sequence). The germline V and J ends were trimmed by 5 bases and 2 bases, with 15 bases remaining between them. This CDR3 spans 15 amino acids. The CDR3 DNA follows: TGTGCCAGTAGTGCTCACCGGGACGGAAACACTGAAGCTTTCTTT. It translates to CASSAHRDGNTEAFF.

This clonotype has ten or more counts. The rearrangement joins TRBV3-1 to TRBJ2-3, with 8 positions matching TRBD2. The V gene's germline CDR1 is LGHDT and CDR2 YNNKEL (reference sequence). V dropped 3 bases and J dropped 4; count of bases not matched to a gene: 9. This CDR3 is built from 16 residues. CDR3 DNA: TGTGCCAGCAGCCAGTCGGGGGGGCGAGGCGCAGATACGCAGTATTTT. It codes for CASSQSGGRGADTQYF.

This clonotype was counted at least ten times. The chain employs TRBV6-2 or TRBV6-3 and TRBJ2-5; no clear D gene. Germline V CDR1 and CDR2: MNHEY, SVGEGT. The V gene lost 6 bases and the J gene lost 2 bases, with 13 bases spanning the gap. CDR3 size: 14 residues. The CDR3 reads CASSHGWVQETQYF. The CDR3 DNA follows: TGTGCCAGCAGCCATGGGTGGGTACAAGAGACCCAGTACTTC.

This clonotype was counted ten times or more. The junction and the germline gene differ at one end; a read error may be behind it. This chain connects TRBV5-1 to TRBJ1-1; no clear D. This CDR3 spans 13 amino acids. The germline V gene encodes CDR1 SGHRS and CDR2 YFSETQ. The CDR3 protein is CASSLGLNTEAFF. The CDR3 DNA is TGTGCCAGCAGCTTGGGGTTGAACACTGAAGCTTTCTTT.

This clonotype came up many times. The rearrangement uses TRBV29-1 and TRBJ2-7; 9 bases line up with TRBD1. After removal of 4 bases from V and 4 bases from J, the junction contained 2 bases not matched to a gene. Germline V gene sequence: CDR1 SQVTM, CDR2 ANQGSEA. The CDR3 runs 12 residues. This chain's CDR3 is CSVVGQGYEQYF. DNA of the CDR3: TGCAGCGTTGTGGGACAGGGTTACGAGCAGTACTTC.

This sequence joins TRBV6-1 and TRBJ1-2; the D is unclear. There are 12 residues in the CDR3. Looked up from germline, CDR1 is MNHNS and CDR2 is SASEGT. V was shortened by 2 bases and J by 4 bases, with 5 bases between the two germline ends. CDR3 sequence (DNA): TGTGCCAGCAGTGAATCACGCTATGGCTACACCTTC. Translated, it gives CASSESRYGYTF.

This clonotype was counted many times. The V call is TRBV7-9, the J call TRBJ2-7; 7 nucleotides align to TRBD1. Trimming removed 0 bases from V and 5 bases from J; junction bases left unmatched: 10. Germline V lookup: CDR1 SEHNR, CDR2 FQNEAQ (reference sequence). This CDR3 is built from 16 residues. DNA for the CDR3: TGTGCCAGCAGCTTAGCCCGGGACAGACGCTTCCACGAGCAGTACTTC. This encodes CASSLARDRRFHEQYF.

This clonotype turned up a few times. The J gene is TRBJ2-2, the V gene TRBV20-1, with a tentative D call TRBD2 (5 bases). The length of the CDR3 is 10 residues. Germline V lookup: CDR1 DFQATT, CDR2 SNEGSKA (reference sequence). Trimming took off 6 bases at V and 8 bases at J, with 7 bases between the two ends. The CDR3 DNA follows: TGCAGTGCAGAGGGTGGGGAGCTGTTTTTT. This translates into CSAEGGELFF.

This clonotype appeared many times. The chain joins TRBV3-1 to TRBJ2-1; TRBD2 agrees at 11 bases. Per the germline V gene, CDR1 is LGHDT and CDR2 is YNNKEL (reference sequence). V lost 3 bases and J lost 10; bases outside the gene matches: 2. The CDR3 loop spans 13 amino acids. The CDR3 here is CASSHGLAGEQFF. Here the CDR3 DNA reads TGTGCCAGCAGCCATGGACTAGCGGGCGAGCAGTTCTTC.

The J gene is TRBJ2-2, the V gene TRBV7-9; 7 nucleotides match TRBD1. The CDR3 length is 16 residues. Trimming removed 5 bases from V and 1 base from J; junction bases left unmatched: 7. CDR1 and CDR2 (germline): SEHNR, FQNEAQ (reference sequence). CDR3 region: CASSPETGWNTGELFF. The CDR3 region has the DNA TGTGCCAGCAGCCCTGAGACAGGGTGGAACACCGGGGAGCTGTTTTTT.

This clonotype was counted ten times or more. The rearrangement uses TRBV12-3 or TRBV12-4 and TRBJ2-5; D is possibly TRBD1 or TRBD2 (5 bases each). This CDR3 is built from 15 residues. Trimming left V 5 bases short and J 0 bases short, with 13 bases between. Here the CDR3 DNA reads TGTGCCAGCAGTGTCGGGGCGGGCGACCAAGAGACCCAGTACTTC. Residues: CASSVGAGDQETQYF.

The chain joins TRBV5-1 to TRBJ2-3, with D tentatively TRBD1 or TRBD2 (5 bases each). The length of the CDR3 is 15 residues. Germline CDR1 SGHRS, CDR2 YFSETQ. V lost 5 bases to trimming and J lost 0 bases, with 13 bases between them. CDR3 residues: CASRTGTTSTDTQYF. The CDR3 bases are TGCGCCAGCAGAACCGGGACGACTAGCACAGATACGCAGTATTTT. Based on the CDR3 plus reference TRBV5-1 and TRBJ2-3, the full variable domain is KAGVTQTPRYLIKTRGQQVTLSCSPISGHRSVSWYQQTPGQGLQFLFEYFSETQRNKGNFPGRFSGRQFSNSRSEMNVSTLELGDSALYLCASRTGTTSTDTQYFGPGTRLTVL.

This clonotype was counted many times. This sequence joins TRBV5-5 and TRBJ1-1; 7 bases are shared with TRBD1. V lost 6 bases and J lost 5; bases outside the gene matches: 4. Germline loops: CDR1 SGHKS, CDR2 YYEKEE (reference sequence). The CDR3 extends over 12 amino acids. The CDR3 reads CASNRGGTEAFF. The CDR3 DNA sequence: TGTGCCAGCAACAGGGGAGGGACTGAAGCTTTCTTT.

This clonotype was found a few times. This rearrangement joins TRBV20-1 to TRBJ1-5, with TRBD1 matching over 7 bases. The CDR3 extends over 14 amino acids. Losses at the gene ends were 3 bases for V and 0 bases for J; bases not matched to a gene: 2. Per germline, CDR1 DFQATT and CDR2 SNEGSKA (reference sequence). CDR3 residues: CSASTGDSNQPQHF. CDR3 nucleotide sequence: TGCAGTGCTAGCACAGGGGATAGCAATCAGCCCCAGCATTTT.

This clonotype has only a few counts. V is TRBV7-9 and J is TRBJ1-1, with a possible D match to TRBD1 (5 bases). V lost 3 bases, J lost 5 bases, and 13 bases lay in between. Germline loops: CDR1 SEHNR, CDR2 FQNEAQ (reference sequence). The CDR3 totals 14 residues. The CDR3 DNA reads as TGTGCCAGCAGCTTTGGGGGAGTATGGACTGAAGCTTTCTTT. It codes for CASSFGGVWTEAFF.

This sequence joins TRBV9 and TRBJ2-5, with D possibly being TRBD1 (8 bases). Trimming shortened V by 3 bases and J by 8 bases, and 17 bases separated the two germline ends. CDR3 length equals 14 residues. Germline CDR1 is SGDLS and CDR2 is YYNGEE. CDR3: CASSGSQGEGTQYF. CDR3 bases: TGTGCCAGCAGCGGCTCACAGGGGGAGGGCACCCAGTACTTC.

This clonotype was observed a few times. V is TRBV20-1 and J is TRBJ1-2; maybe TRBD1 (5 bases). Germline lookup yields CDR1 DFQATT and CDR2 SNEGSKA (reference sequence). Trimming stripped 5 bases from V and 6 bases from J, with 13 bases between. The CDR3 totals 12 residues. DNA of the CDR3: TGCAGTGCTGCCGGAGGGGTGGATGGCTACACCTTC. This translates into CSAAGGVDGYTF.

This clonotype was seen at least ten times. The chain recombines TRBV2 with TRBJ2-3; 14 nucleotides agree with TRBD2. Per the germline V gene, CDR1 is SNHLY and CDR2 is FYNNEI. The CDR3 runs to 15 residues. V trimming: 9 bases; J trimming: 4 bases; junction bases outside the gene matches: 6. In DNA, the CDR3 is TGTGCCAGGAGCGGGACTAGCGGGGGTTCAGATACGCAGTATTTT. This codes for CARSGTSGGSDTQYF.

This clonotype has at least ten counts. This sequence joins TRBV2 and TRBJ1-1; weak D call: TRBD1 (5 bases). V was trimmed by 4 bases and J by 4 bases, leaving 13 bases between them. There are 14 residues in the CDR3. The germline gives CDR1 SNHLY, CDR2 FYNNEI. In DNA, the CDR3 is TGTGCCAGCAGTGTGTCAGAGGGGTTCACTGAAGCTTTCTTT. It is translated as CASSVSEGFTEAFF.

This clonotype has just a few counts. The V gene is TRBV6-1, the J gene TRBJ2-2; possible D gene TRBD2, 7 bases. Trimming pared 3 bases from V and 5 bases from J, leaving 13 bases between. Per the germline V gene, CDR1 is MNHNS and CDR2 is SASEGT. CDR3 length: 15 residues. Here the CDR3 DNA reads TGTGCCAGCAGTGAGGGGGGGGCGCGGACCGGGGAGCTGTTTTTT. Protein sequence: CASSEGGARTGELFF.

This clonotype was found many times. V is TRBV4-1 and J is TRBJ2-7, with D unclear. The CDR3 is 15 amino acids. V was cut by 1 base and J by 0 bases, with 10 bases left in between. CDR1 is MGHRA, CDR2 YSYEKL, per germline. CDR3 in amino acids: CASSQAAATSYEQYF. The DNA of the CDR3 is TGCGCCAGCAGCCAAGCCGCGGCTACCTCCTACGAGCAGTACTTC.

In this sample, this clonotype turned up many times. CDR3 sequence: CASSFPAGGLQETQYF. Written as DNA, the CDR3 is TGTGCCAGCAGCTTTCCAGCGGGGGGTCTCCAAGAGACCCAGTACTTC. The genes are TRBV11-1 and TRBJ2-5; 9 bases map to TRBD2. With 3 bases clipped from V and 1 base from J, the junction kept 6 bases outside the gene matches. This CDR3 region has 16 residues. Germline-derived CDR1 and CDR2 are SGHAT and FQDESV (reference sequence). Together with reference TRBV11-1 and TRBJ2-5, the CDR3 gives the full variable domain: EAEVAQSPRYKITEKSQAVAFWCDPISGHATLYWYRQILGQGPELLVQFQDESVVDDSQLPKDRFSAERLKGVDSTLKIQPAELGDSAMYLCASSFPAGGLQETQYFGPGTRLLVL.